This T cell receptor beta chain is from a study of cytomegalovirus exposure and HLA in healthy donors. Worth noting for this clone: Its antigen is currently unknown.

Germline values: CDR1 KGHSH, CDR2 LQKENI. Trimming removed 2 bases from V and 5 bases from J; junction bases left unmatched: 1. This CDR3 spans 14 amino acids. Whole-study results and caveats: There were several of the most significant clusters that appeared linked to common viral pathogens in a later analysis. It has been reported that TCR beta sequences accurately predicted the HLA-A and HLA-B alleles of most subjects. Most TCR beta V segments were productive about 87% or about 30% of the time in an earlier analysis.

Vbeta (60) and Jbeta (13) primers were used in the PCR. Some clones are missing from TCRdb's copy, which holds only in-frame ones; the method was immunoSEQ multiplex PCR. The sample contains 64,000 or so clones, over 75% of which appear only once. The receptor's source is a female donor in good health and CMV-seronegative. The material sequenced was PBMCs. The J gene is TRBJ2-3, the V gene TRBV18; TRBD2 agrees at 10 bases. This chain's CDR3 is CASSPTSGVDTQYF. The CDR3 bases are TGTGCCAGCTCACCAACTAGCGGGGTAGATACGCAGTATTTT.